This TCR beta chain derives from a study of T cells in Graves' hyperthyroidism and ophthalmopathy. Study as a whole: Blood was drawn when the patient was first diagnosed and still untreated.

This clonotype was recorded many times. RNA transcripts served as the template for amplifying TCR beta CDR3 regions. A first-round RT-PCR of the TCR CDR3 used the HTBI primer set. Each CDR3 protein gets one entry after TCRdb re-called the multiplex PCR reads with MiXCR. Here the sample spans 380,000 or so distinct CDR3 sequences, around 14% being singletons. For Graves' hyperthyroidism to be stable, ophthalmopathy could not progress within 18 months. V lost 4 bases, J lost 3 bases, and 7 bases stayed unmatched. This CDR3 contains 15 residues. Germline CDR1 and CDR2: MNHNS and SASEGT. This TCR was sampled from a young woman with Graves' hyperthyroidism. The chain carries TRBV6-1 and TRBJ2-7; 9 bases are shared with TRBD2. The specimen was blood. CDR3 nucleotides: TGTGCCAGCAGTGTCTCCAGCGGGAGGAGCTACGAGCAGTACTTC. As protein: CASSVSSGRSYEQYF.